The source of this T cell receptor beta chain is a study of cytomegalovirus exposure and HLA in healthy donors. The CDR3 extends over 15 amino acids. The ends lost 6 bases at V and 1 base at J; junction bases unmatched: 6. Germline lookup yields CDR1 MNHEY and CDR2 SVGAGI. The PCR ran on 60 Vbeta and 13 Jbeta primers. Sequenced by immunoSEQ multiplex PCR; TCRdb stores in-frame clones only, minus some. Seen here are more than 95,000 clones, 50% to 65% observed once, and the top ten hold roughly 9.8%. The TCR sequence derives from a woman aged 35 to 49 in good health and CMV-seropositive. The rearrangement links TRBV6-5 to TRBJ1-1; 9 bases are shared with TRBD1. The sequencing sample was made of PBMCs. As DNA, the CDR3 is TGTGCCAGCAGGTGGGACAGGGAGTCGAACACTGAAGCTTTCTTT. It yields the protein CASRWDRESNTEAFF.